The 32 T cell receptor beta chains in this list originate from one sample, sequenced in a study of response to subunit inactivated influenza vaccine. TCRdb ran MiXCR on the RT-PCR reads and lists one entry per CDR3 protein. The sample has approximately 500,000 distinct CDR3 sequences; 13% are singletons. Sequenced here: PBMCs from blood, sampled roughly 48 days after vaccination. The receptors stem from a man aged 45-60 years who received an inactivated influenza vaccine.

This clonotype was seen repeatedly, ten times or more. The chain has TRBV20-1 and TRBJ2-1; TRBD1 agrees at 9 bases. Germline V gene sequence: CDR1 DFQATT, CDR2 SNEGSKA (reference sequence). The ends lost 2 bases at V and 5 bases at J; junction bases unmatched: 7. The CDR3 has 15 residues. Here the CDR3 reads CSARPPGTGNNEQFF. CDR3 in DNA: TGCAGTGCTAGACCGCCCGGGACAGGGAACAATGAGCAGTTCTTC.

This clonotype was seen many times. V is TRBV5-1 and J is TRBJ2-7, with 7 positions matching TRBD1. Germline trimming cut 4 bases from V and 2 bases from J; bases unmatched to any gene: 3. This CDR3 has 13 residues. Germline CDR1 SGHRS, CDR2 YFSETQ. CDR3 DNA sequence: TGCGCCAGCAGCCCACAGGGGACCTACGAGCAGTACTTC. The encoded protein is CASSPQGTYEQYF.

This clonotype was detected a few times. The chain employs TRBV2 and TRBJ1-5; maybe TRBD1 (5 bases). Germline V gene sequence: CDR1 SNHLY, CDR2 FYNNEI. CDR3 size: 13 residues. Trimming shortened V by 8 bases and J by 4 bases, and 12 bases separated the two germline ends. DNA for the CDR3: TGTGCCAGCGGTACAGGCCAAAATCAGCCCCAGCATTTT. Residues: CASGTGQNQPQHF.

The chain combines TRBV5-1 with TRBJ2-5, with D possibly being TRBD2 (6 bases). Trimming left V 4 bases short and J 5 bases short, with 12 bases between. Germline V gene sequence: CDR1 SGHRS, CDR2 YFSETQ. CDR3 length: 13 amino acids. Here the CDR3 reads CASSLREPETQYF. The CDR3 DNA reads TGCGCCAGCAGCCTCCGGGAGCCGGAGACCCAGTACTTC. Variable domain in full (rest from reference TRBV5-1 and TRBJ2-5): KAGVTQTPRYLIKTRGQQVTLSCSPISGHRSVSWYQQTPGQGLQFLFEYFSETQRNKGNFPGRFSGRQFSNSRSEMNVSTLELGDSALYLCASSLREPETQYFGPGTRLLVL.

V is TRBV6-5 and J is TRBJ2-7; no definite D call. CDR1 is MNHEY, CDR2 SVGAGI, per germline. The CDR3 extends over 14 amino acids. The V and J ends lost 2 bases and 6 bases respectively, with 14 bases between them. Here the CDR3 reads CASSYGTVLGEQYF. The DNA for the CDR3 is TGTGCCAGCAGTTACGGAACAGTCTTGGGCGAGCAGTACTTC.

This clonotype appeared many times. The rearrangement uses TRBV20-1 and TRBJ2-7; no definite D call. The CDR3 extends over 14 amino acids. V was cut by 1 base and J by 3 bases, with 13 bases left in between. Germline V lookup: CDR1 DFQATT, CDR2 SNEGSKA (reference sequence). The CDR3 DNA sequence: TGCAGTGCTAGAGGAACGGATAGTCTCTACGAGCAGTACTTC. Its protein product is CSARGTDSLYEQYF.

CDR3 protein: CSARDLSVSYEQYF. The DNA of the CDR3 is TGCAGTGCTAGAGATCTCTCGGTGTCCTACGAGCAGTACTTC. V is TRBV20-1 and J is TRBJ2-7; D ambiguous. The germline V gene encodes CDR1 DFQATT and CDR2 SNEGSKA (reference sequence). The V gene lost 0 bases and the J gene lost 1 base, with 10 bases spanning the gap. There are 14 residues in the CDR3.

Ten or more counts support this clonotype. In DNA, the CDR3 is TGTGCCAGCAGCTCACCGACTAGCGGGGGTAGGCAAGAGACCCAGTACTTC. Protein: CASSSPTSGGRQETQYF. The chain has TRBV5-5 and TRBJ2-5, with TRBD2 matching over 12 bases. The CDR3 contains 17 residues. The V segment lost 3 bases and the J segment 2 bases; nucleotides outside the gene matches: 8. The germline V gene encodes CDR1 SGHKS and CDR2 YYEKEE (reference sequence).

The sample holds a few counts of this clonotype. The chain combines TRBV12-3 or TRBV12-4 with TRBJ2-7; no clear D gene. This CDR3 spans 14 amino acids. Deletions cut 3 bases from V and 3 bases from J, with 12 bases between. The CDR3 nucleotides are TGTGCCAGCAGTTTTTGGACGGAGAACTACGAGCAGTACTTC. Its protein product is CASSFWTENYEQYF.

This clonotype was observed a few times. The chain joins TRBV10-3 to TRBJ2-1; maybe TRBD2 (5 bases). The CDR3 runs to 19 residues. V was cut by 0 bases and J by 0 bases, with 18 bases left in between. Germline V gene sequence: CDR1 ENHRY, CDR2 SYGVKD. As DNA, the CDR3 is TGTGCCATCAGTGAGTCGACGGTGCCGGACTGGAGCTCCTACAATGAGCAGTTCTTC. Residues: CAISESTVPDWSSYNEQFF.

This clonotype was seen at least ten times. This rearrangement joins TRBV7-3 to TRBJ2-2; 14 bases are a match to TRBD2. The CDR3 covers 16 residues. V shed 5 bases and J 7 bases; nucleotides not matched to a gene: 6. Germline assignment: CDR1 SGHTA and CDR2 FQGTGA. The DNA of the CDR3 is TGTGCCAGCAGCGAGACTAGCGGGAGGGGAAGCGGGGAGCTGTTTTTT. Its translation: CASSETSGRGSGELFF.

This clonotype was observed many times. The V and J genes are TRBV5-6 and TRBJ2-2, with TRBD1 matching 7 bases. V gave up 4 bases and J gave up 5 bases; unmatched junction bases: 17. Looked up from germline, CDR1 is SGHDT and CDR2 is YYEEEE. The CDR3 contains 18 residues. DNA of the CDR3: TGTGCCAGCAGCCTCCTACGATCGCACAGGGGAAAGACCGGGGAGCTGTTTTTT. Its protein product is CASSLLRSHRGKTGELFF.

This clonotype appeared a few times. This chain joins TRBV9 and TRBJ2-2, with D hard to call. This CDR3 is 16 amino acids long. The germline V gene has CDR1 SGDLS and CDR2 YYNGEE. Trimming left V 0 bases short and J 1 base short, with 10 bases between. The CDR3 sequence is CASSVGAAENTGELFF. CDR3 nucleotides: TGTGCCAGCAGCGTAGGGGCGGCCGAGAACACCGGGGAGCTGTTTTTT. The full variable domain, its missing parts supplied by reference TRBV9 and TRBJ2-2, is DSGVTQTPKHLITATGQRVTLRCSPRSGDLSVYWYQQSLDQGLQFLIQYYNGEERAKGNILERFSAQQFPDLHSELNLSSLELGDSALYFCASSVGAAENTGELFFGEGSRLTVL.

Only a few counts were recorded for this clonotype. The chain recombines TRBV6-1 with TRBJ1-1; D is unclear. The V gene lost 4 bases and the J gene lost 0 bases, with 9 bases spanning the gap. Germline-derived CDR1 and CDR2 are MNHNS and SASEGT. The CDR3 has 14 residues. CDR3 bases: TGTGCCAGCAGTGTAGTCCTTATGAACACTGAAGCTTTCTTT. Translated: CASSVVLMNTEAFF.

This clonotype has more than one count but fewer than ten. The chain joins TRBV12-3 or TRBV12-4 to TRBJ2-2, with D perhaps TRBD2 (6 bases). V was clipped by 2 bases and J by 2 bases, with 15 bases between them. The CDR3 loop spans 17 amino acids. The CDR3: CASSLPRGSFNTGELFF. CDR3 coding DNA: TGTGCCAGCAGTTTACCACGGGGGAGCTTCAACACCGGGGAGCTGTTTTTT.

The V gene is TRBV20-1, the J gene TRBJ1-3, with 9 bases aligning to TRBD1. CDR1 and CDR2 (germline): DFQATT, SNEGSKA (reference sequence). J lost 0 bases, V lost 2 bases, and 5 bases had no gene match. The CDR3 consists of 16 residues. CDR3 sequence reads: CSARSGQGVSGNTIYF. The CDR3 coding sequence is TGCAGTGCTAGATCGGGACAGGGAGTCTCTGGAAACACCATATATTTT.

This clonotype has a handful of counts. The V and J genes are TRBV20-1 and TRBJ1-2; 11 bases map to TRBD1. In germline, CDR1 is DFQATT, CDR2 SNEGSKA (reference sequence). This CDR3 has 15 residues. Unmatched junction bases numbered 9, after V lost 4 bases and J lost 5 bases. The CDR3 sequence is CSATGTGGSRYGYTF. The DNA for the CDR3 is TGCAGTGCTACCGGGACAGGGGGTAGTCGGTATGGCTACACCTTC.

This clonotype has a handful of counts. This chain joins TRBV5-1 and TRBJ2-7; 11 nucleotides match TRBD2. This CDR3 has 14 amino acids. Germline CDR1 SGHRS, CDR2 YFSETQ. The ends lost 4 bases at V and 4 bases at J; junction bases unmatched: 4. DNA of the CDR3: TGCGCCAGCAGCACGACTAGCGGGACATACGAGCAGTACTTC. Its protein product is CASSTTSGTYEQYF.

This clonotype was detected ten times or more. CDR3 region: CATRRGTSSLEQYF. CDR3 in DNA: TGTGCCACCCGTCGAGGGACTAGCAGCCTCGAGCAGTACTTC. J is TRBJ2-7 and V is TRBV15, with 9 bases matching TRBD2. The germline V gene encodes CDR1 LNHNV and CDR2 YYDKDF (reference sequence). The trim removed 8 bases at V and 6 bases at J, leaving 11 bases unmatched. The CDR3 has 14 amino acids.

This clonotype was counted ten times or more. The chain joins TRBV11-2 to TRBJ1-1; D uncertain. The CDR3 is 11 residues long. Trimming stripped 5 bases from V and 3 bases from J, with 4 bases between. Germline CDR1 SGHAT, CDR2 FQNNGV. CDR3 DNA: TGTGCCAGCAGCCAATACACTGAAGCTTTCTTT. Its protein product is CASSQYTEAFF.

Only a few counts were recorded for this clonotype. The chain couples TRBV11-2 to TRBJ1-1, with TRBD1 identical over 7 bases. The CDR3 runs to 14 residues. In germline, CDR1 is SGHAT, CDR2 FQNNGV. The ends lost 6 bases at V and 3 bases at J; junction bases unmatched: 7. The CDR3 loop reads CASRHPTGYTEAFF. The DNA of the CDR3 is TGTGCCAGCAGACACCCGACAGGGTACACTGAAGCTTTCTTT.

This clonotype was seen only a few times. V and J are TRBV5-5 and TRBJ2-3; TRBD2 matches 10 bases. CDR1 and CDR2 (germline): SGHKS, YYEKEE (reference sequence). The CDR3 length is 15 residues. V gave up 4 bases and J gave up 2 bases; unmatched junction bases: 4. The CDR3 DNA follows: TGTGCCAGCAGCATCGGGACTAGCGTCACAGATACGCAGTATTTT. Translated: CASSIGTSVTDTQYF. The complete variable domain, with remaining parts taken from reference TRBV5-5 and TRBJ2-3, reads DAGVTQSPTHLIKTRGQQVTLRCSPISGHKSVSWYQQVLGQGPQFIFQYYEKEERGRGNFPDRFSARQFPNYSSELNVNALLLGDSALYLCASSIGTSVTDTQYFGPGTRLTVL.

This clonotype has just a few counts. The genes are TRBV12-3 or TRBV12-4 and TRBJ1-5, with D possibly matching TRBD1 (5 bases). The CDR3 runs 14 residues. The V end was cut by 0 bases, the J end by 14 bases, with 17 bases between. CDR3 residues: CASSLALDIGAKHF. The CDR3 nucleotides are TGTGCCAGCAGTTTAGCCCTTGACATAGGGGCGAAGCATTTT.

This rearrangement joins TRBV29-1 to TRBJ2-1; 7 nucleotides align to TRBD2. This CDR3 contains 13 residues. The V gene's germline CDR1 is SQVTM and CDR2 ANQGSEA. V gave up 4 bases and J gave up 7 bases; unmatched junction bases: 7. The CDR3 DNA sequence: TGCAGCGTTGGTTCGGGGGGAATTAATGAGCAGTTCTTC. Its translation: CSVGSGGINEQFF.

At least ten counts were recorded for this clonotype. The chain has TRBV6-2 or TRBV6-3 and TRBJ2-1; D is undetermined. Trimming pared 6 bases from V and 3 bases from J, leaving 9 bases between. There are 13 residues in the CDR3. Germline lookup yields CDR1 MNHEY and CDR2 SVGEGT. The CDR3 DNA reads as TGTGCCAGCAGAAAAGACGTCTACAATGAGCAGTTCTTC. Translation gives CASRKDVYNEQFF.

The chain joins TRBV5-1 to TRBJ2-1, with 7 nucleotides matching TRBD1. Germline CDR1 SGHRS, CDR2 YFSETQ. With 0 bases clipped from V and 8 bases from J, the junction kept 5 bases outside the gene matches. The CDR3 has 14 amino acids. CDR3 nucleotides: TGCGCCAGCAGCTTGGAGGTAGGGGGCGATGAGCAGTTCTTC. It specifies CASSLEVGGDEQFF. The entire variable domain, with the rest obtained from reference TRBV5-1 and TRBJ2-1, is as follows: KAGVTQTPRYLIKTRGQQVTLSCSPISGHRSVSWYQQTPGQGLQFLFEYFSETQRNKGNFPGRFSGRQFSNSRSEMNVSTLELGDSALYLCASSLEVGGDEQFFGPGTRLTVL.

This clonotype was recorded many times. The gene calls are TRBV29-1 and TRBJ1-1, with D perhaps TRBD1 (5 bases). The CDR3 sequence is 13 residues long. Trimming took 4 bases from V and 0 from J, leaving 9 bases between them. Germline values: CDR1 SQVTM, CDR2 ANQGSEA. The CDR3 region is CSVANRLNTEAFF. The CDR3 bases are TGCAGCGTTGCTAACAGGTTGAACACTGAAGCTTTCTTT.

This clonotype was observed at least ten times. V gene TRBV12-3 or TRBV12-4 combines with J gene TRBJ1-2; D remains ambiguous. V lost 5 bases and J 6 bases, leaving 13 bases between the germline ends. The CDR3 totals 13 residues. The CDR3: CASSIGLGNGYTF. CDR3 in DNA: TGTGCCAGCAGTATCGGCCTTGGGAATGGCTACACCTTC.

This chain links TRBV13 with TRBJ2-3; TRBD2 matches at 9 bases. Germline-derived CDR1 and CDR2 are PRHDT and FYEKMQ (reference sequence). V lost 1 base, J lost 6 bases, and 5 bases stayed unmatched. This CDR3 comprises 15 residues. CDR3 in DNA: TGTGCCAGCAGCTTAGTAGCGGGAGAAGGGGATACGCAGTATTTT. Translating it yields CASSLVAGEGDTQYF.

This chain uses TRBV24-1 with TRBJ2-1; D gene ambiguous. This CDR3 spans 12 amino acids. Trimming took off 3 bases at V and 7 bases at J, with 6 bases between the two ends. CDR1 and CDR2 from the germline V gene are KGHDR and SFDVKD. This chain's CDR3 is CATSDSWNEQFF. The CDR3 DNA reads as TGTGCCACCAGTGATAGCTGGAATGAGCAGTTCTTC.

There are many counts of this clonotype. The V and J genes are TRBV12-3 or TRBV12-4 and TRBJ1-2; D is ambiguous. With 1 base removed from V and 4 bases from J, the gap between germline ends came to 10 bases. The CDR3 runs 14 residues. DNA of the CDR3: TGTGCCAGCAGTTTAGGGGCAGCTCGCTATGGCTACACCTTC. Encoded protein: CASSLGAARYGYTF.

The chain uses TRBV7-2 and TRBJ2-1; D is ambiguous. Germline V gene sequence: CDR1 SGHTA, CDR2 FQGNSA. This CDR3 has 15 amino acids. V dropped 6 bases and J dropped 6 bases, with 18 bases sitting between them. The CDR3 DNA reads as TGTGCCAGCAGTTCCCGTCGGGTGGTCGGCAATGAGCAGTTCTTC. This encodes CASSSRRVVGNEQFF.